Listed below are T cell receptor beta chains from one sample, sequenced in a study of identical twins. TCRdb re-called the 5' RACE reads with MiXCR, one entry per CDR3 protein. Among 470,000 or so distinct CDR3 sequences listed, roughly a quarter were seen once. The sample also formed part of further work on T cells expressing NK-cell markers.

The source material was CD4+ T cells sorted from blood. These receptors all stem from a young woman in good health. CDR3s include the opening cysteine and the closing phenylalanine or tryptophan.

j_call v_call cdr3_aa
TRBJ2-1 TRBV20-1 CSAPGVGVEGQFF
TRBJ2-7 TRBV12-3/TRBV12-4 CASSLRTPYEQYF
TRBJ2-7 TRBV5-1 CASSLNPDSPYEQYF
TRBJ2-1 TRBV25-1 CASSEGYYLGEQFF
TRBJ2-2 TRBV5-1 CASSLGLAGGPGTGELFF
TRBJ2-7 TRBV5-1 CASSSNMASYEQYF
TRBJ2-3 TRBV7-2 CASSLGGLGFTDTQYF
TRBJ2-1 TRBV6-2/TRBV6-3 CATRVSSYNEQFF
TRBJ2-1 TRBV7-2 CASSLVGTSFDEQFF
TRBJ2-3 TRBV29-1 CSVGQGLNTQYF
TRBJ2-1 TRBV5-1 CASSLERAFSDEQFF
TRBJ2-7 TRBV7-2 CASSLHEDRARRYEQYF
TRBJ1-5 TRBV6-1 CASSPQGARQPQHF
TRBJ2-1 TRBV5-1 CASSLALLSSYNEQFF
TRBJ2-6 TRBV21-1 CASSKAVSGANVLTF
TRBJ1-1 TRBV27 CASSSTRPANTEAFF
TRBJ2-7 TRBV25-1 CASSEGAFNEQYF
TRBJ2-1 TRBV4-1 CASSFFRGNEQFF
TRBJ2-3 TRBV11-2 CASSLAGGATDTQYF
TRBJ2-5 TRBV9 CASSVRGTDVETQYF
TRBJ2-6 TRBV20-1 CSARDPRAGGTGANVLTF
TRBJ2-7 TRBV11-2 CASSPGTSGSQEQYF
TRBJ2-5 TRBV7-6 CASSLDRGLRETQYF
TRBJ1-1 TRBV3-1 CASSSPGRGEAFF
TRBJ2-3 TRBV11-1 CASSLGVSRAPLRSDTQYF
TRBJ2-7 TRBV7-2 CASSQGWGGSYEQYF
TRBJ2-3 TRBV5-1 CASSLSTSGRLLDTQYF
TRBJ1-5 TRBV7-2 CASSFKGGNGQPQHF
TRBJ2-1 TRBV10-1 CASSESGQGSEQFF
TRBJ2-2 TRBV2 CASSANGGLDTGELFF
TRBJ2-5 TRBV20-1 CSALFPGETQYF
TRBJ1-1 TRBV27 CASSSERGVSMYTEAFF
TRBJ2-2 TRBV7-9 CATSPLAGELFF
TRBJ2-3 TRBV4-3 CASSQDQGQSKDTQYF
TRBJ2-1 TRBV5-1 CASSKASGGVNEQFF
TRBJ2-3 TRBV12-3/TRBV12-4 CASRGRDTQYF
TRBJ2-7 TRBV7-9 CASSFIDRGSYEQYF
TRBJ1-4 TRBV9 CASSVATSGLEGKLFF
TRBJ2-5 TRBV5-1 CASKERGFQETQYF